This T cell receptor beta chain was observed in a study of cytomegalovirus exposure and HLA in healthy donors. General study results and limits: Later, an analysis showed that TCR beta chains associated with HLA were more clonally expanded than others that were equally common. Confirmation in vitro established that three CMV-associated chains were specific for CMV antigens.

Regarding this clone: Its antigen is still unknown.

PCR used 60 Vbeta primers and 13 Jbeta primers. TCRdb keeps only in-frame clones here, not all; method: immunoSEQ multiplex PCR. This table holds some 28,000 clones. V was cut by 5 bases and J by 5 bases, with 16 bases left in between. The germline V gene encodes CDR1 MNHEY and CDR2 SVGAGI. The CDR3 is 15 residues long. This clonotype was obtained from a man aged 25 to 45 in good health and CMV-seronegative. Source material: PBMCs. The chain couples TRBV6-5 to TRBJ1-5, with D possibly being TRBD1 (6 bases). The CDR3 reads CASSLAQGSDQPQHF. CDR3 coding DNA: TGTGCCAGCAGTCTCGCTCAGGGGAGCGATCAGCCCCAGCATTTT.